This TCR beta chain was sequenced for a study of CD8+ T cells in alopecia areata. The treatment was: oral pan-JAK inhibitor, 5-10 mg twice daily. Germline CDR1 is GTSNPN and CDR2 is SVGIG (reference sequence). The V end lost 7 bases, the J end lost 0 bases, and 12 bases lay between the germline ends. CDR3 length equals 13 residues. Extracted RNA was reverse transcribed, and the resulting cDNA served as sequencing template. Data came from immunoSEQ multiplex PCR; TCRdb stores just in-frame clones and leaves some out. Of about 180,000 clones in the sample, about 53% were seen once. This TCR was sampled from a human donor with alopecia areata. Specimen: CD8+ T cells sorted from blood, collected at week 24, from a patient treated with tofacitinib. This chain connects TRBV30 to TRBJ1-1; D remains unclear. The chain's CDR3 is CALLSGMNTEAFF. CDR3 nucleotides: TGTGCCTTATTAAGTGGCATGAACACTGAAGCTTTCTTT.